This T cell receptor beta chain was captured by sequencing in a study of T cell changes during pregnancy in multiple sclerosis. This table comes from immunoSEQ multiplex PCR, and its TCRdb copy is limited to in-frame clones, with some not included. In the table there are tens of thousands of clones, more than 90% of which are singletons. CDR3 length: 16 amino acids. V lost 0 bases to trimming and J lost 4 bases; unmatched junction nucleotides: 1. Germline V gives CDR1 SGHDT, CDR2 YYEEEE. The rearrangement joins TRBV5-6 to TRBJ2-1; 13 bases fit TRBD2. Sequencing used peripheral blood, obtained in the second trimester of pregnancy. This TCR derives from a female donor with multiple sclerosis, enrolled in a pregnancy study. CDR3 in DNA: TGTGCCAGCAGCTTGGGGACTAGCGGGAGATACAATGAGCAGTTCTTC. It specifies CASSLGTSGRYNEQFF. The variable domain in full, with the rest retrieved from reference TRBV5-6 and TRBJ2-1, is DAGVTQSPTHLIKTRGQQVTLRCSPKSGHDTVSWYQQALGQGPQFIFQYYEEEERQRGNFPDRFSGHQFPNYSSELNVNALLLGDSALYLCASSLGTSGRYNEQFFGPGTRLTVL.